The text below deals with one T cell receptor (beta chain). Its specificity is unknown. The data derive from a study of cytomegalovirus exposure and HLA in healthy donors. Study-wide results and caveats: Association of a missense DCLRE1C variant with TCR beta V- and J-gene trimming was reported in a later analysis. CMV serostatus alone was available as immune exposure information. An ancestry cluster, one associated with Asian ancestry, reportedly showed fewer N-insertions than the approximately 660-donor mean in a later analysis.

Donors in the study were healthy people who gave bone marrow. This CDR3 comprises 15 residues. Between the trimmed V and J ends, which lost 3 bases and 0 bases, there was a span of 10 bases. In germline, CDR1 is SNHLY, CDR2 FYNNEI. It was with 60 Vbeta and 13 Jbeta primers that the PCR ran. Generated by immunoSEQ multiplex PCR, the TCRdb table keeps only in-frame clones and is missing some. Listed are about 130,000 clones; 1.5% to 2% falls within the top ten. The sequence was obtained from a woman aged 60-75 years in good health and CMV-seronegative. V and J are TRBV2 and TRBJ2-3; D uncertain. Sequencing was performed on PBMCs. Here the CDR3 DNA reads TGTGCCAGCAGTGAGCAAACCACTAGCACAGATACGCAGTATTTT. Translated, it gives CASSEQTTSTDTQYF.